Listed below are T cell receptor beta chains from one sample, sequenced in a study of blood T cell repertoires in COVID-19. Assay: immunoSEQ multiplex PCR; the TCRdb copy retains only in-frame clones and omits some. The table lists approximately 76,000 clones, over 75% of them singletons, with over 8.5% in the top ten. Material for sequencing was peripheral blood. Source of these receptors: a man aged 50-59 years with acute or convalescent COVID-19. The CDR3 runs from the conserved cysteine through the conserved F or W. The order of the fields is V gene, J gene, D gene, clone size, CDR3 protein, CDR3 DNA. The D gene is left open where the match is weak. Clone sizes are given selectively: once, few, many, or a class where the clone is expanded.

TRBV19	TRBJ2-1	.	.	CASSIDLGLVSNDEQFF	TGTGCCAGTAGTATAGATCTGGGACTCGTCTCTAACGATGAGCAGTTCTTC
TRBV27	TRBJ1-6	.	.	CASTYAGSVNSPLHF	TGTGCCAGCACTTACGCGGGGTCCGTGAATTCACCCCTCCACTTT
TRBV7-3	TRBJ2-6	TRBD2	.	CASSPRGERGTGANVLTF	TGTGCCAGCAGCCCCCGGGGAGAGCGGGGGACTGGGGCCAACGTCCTGACTTTC
TRBV6-5	TRBJ1-2	TRBD1	.	CASTSNGQGARGYTF	TGTGCCAGCACCTCAAATGGACAGGGGGCGCGAGGCTACACCTTC
TRBV28	TRBJ1-2	TRBD1	.	CASKGTGHGYTF	TGTGCCAGCAAAGGGACAGGCCATGGCTACACCTTC
TRBV19	TRBJ1-1	.	.	CASSPTLISDTEAFF	TGTGCCAGTAGTCCGACTTTAATTTCTGACACTGAAGCTTTCTTT
TRBV7-9	TRBJ2-3	TRBD2	.	CASSLAGLAKPSTDTQYF	TGTGCCAGCAGCTTAGCGGGACTAGCGAAACCGAGCACAGATACGCAGTATTTT
TRBV12-5	TRBJ1-1	.	.	CASGLVLFEREVEAFF	TGTGCTAGTGGTTTGGTACTATTCGAGAGGGAGGTTGAAGCTTTCTTT
TRBV12-5	TRBJ2-5	TRBD2	.	CASGSPGGPQETQYF	TGTGCTAGTGGTTCACCGGGGGGACCTCAAGAGACCCAGTACTTC
TRBV6-6	TRBJ2-3	TRBD2	few	CASSYMTSGSTHTQYF	TGTGCCAGCAGTTATATGACTAGCGGGAGTACCCATACGCAGTATTTT
TRBV10-3	TRBJ2-4	.	.	CAISDPGGLRDIQYF	TGTGCCATCAGTGACCCTGGAGGGCTCCGAGACATTCAGTACTTC
TRBV6-1	TRBJ2-5	.	.	CASSDRSVGQETQYF	TGTGCCAGCAGTGATCGTAGCGTTGGGCAAGAGACCCAGTACTTC
TRBV7-2	TRBJ1-2	.	.	CASSLVPPENYGYTF	TGTGCCAGCAGCTTAGTTCCGCCCGAGAACTATGGCTACACCTTC
TRBV10-1	TRBJ1-6	.	.	CASSEVGVDSPLHF	TGCGCCAGCAGTGAGGTAGGGGTTGATTCACCCCTCCACTTT
TRBV2	TRBJ1-1	.	.	CASSASNTEAFF	TGTGCCAGCAGTGCTTCGAACACTGAAGCTTTCTTT
TRBV4-3	TRBJ2-5	.	.	CASSQDSGMETQYF	TGCGCCAGCAGCCAAGATTCGGGGATGGAGACCCAGTACTTC
TRBV19	TRBJ1-5	.	.	CASSIREGAQPQHF	TGTGCCAGTAGTATCAGGGAAGGGGCCCAGCCCCAGCATTTT
TRBV19	TRBJ2-7	.	few	CASSISTGSSTYEQYF	TGTGCCAGTAGTATCTCGACCGGGTCTTCAACCTACGAGCAGTACTTC
TRBV27	TRBJ2-1	TRBD2	.	CASSSPFSGEDNEQFF	TGTGCCAGCAGTTCCCCCTTTAGCGGGGAGGACAATGAGCAGTTCTTC
TRBV14	TRBJ1-2	.	.	CASSQDLTFYGYTF	TGTGCCAGCAGCCAAGATCTCACTTTCTATGGCTACACCTTC
TRBV7-6	TRBJ2-7	TRBD2	.	CASTLPCRTSAYEQYF	TGTGCCAGCACCCTACCTTGTCGGACTAGCGCTTACGAGCAGTACTTC
TRBV6-5	TRBJ1-4	.	.	CAHQGRTAGEKLFF	TGTGCCCACCAGGGTCGGACAGCCGGCGAAAAACTGTTTTTT
TRBV19	TRBJ1-1	TRBD1	.	CASIGGQANTEAFF	TGTGCCAGTATTGGCGGACAGGCAAACACTGAAGCTTTCTTT
TRBV11-2	TRBJ1-2	.	few	CASSSSGPYGYTF	TGTGCCAGCAGCTCGTCAGGGCCCTATGGCTACACCTTC
TRBV7-2	TRBJ2-4	TRBD2	once	CASSLALGGGKNIQYF	TGTGCCAGCAGCTTAGCGTTGGGGGGAGGGAAAAACATTCAGTACTTC
TRBV7-3	TRBJ2-7	.	.	CASSLGGGPEQYF	TGTGCCAGCAGCTTAGGCGGGGGCCCAGAGCAGTACTTC